This T cell receptor beta chain stems from a study of T cell responses to AZD1222 COVID-19 vaccine. Findings of the study overall: Most donors were white British, females outnumbered males, and clonal diversity was possibly underestimated. Repertoire collection took place solely once the T cell response had peaked. Baseline serology detected seropositivity in only a handful of AZD1222 recipients. Reportedly, close to half of spike-specific TCRs are directed against unmutated variant regions.

Trimming at V came to 5 bases and at J to 2 bases, leaving 14 bases not matched to a gene. The CDR3 extends over 17 amino acids. CDR1 is SEHNR, CDR2 FQNEAQ, per germline (reference sequence). Using immunoSEQ multiplex PCR, the repertoire was profiled, and TCRdb retains in-frame clones only, with some absent. The data contain 150,000 to 200,000 clones, around 94% of them singletons. This clone is labeled medium-sized (0.01 to 0.1%). Its specificity is not known. The source is an adult who received the AZD1222 COVID-19 vaccine. Sequenced here: peripheral blood, sampled 28 days after the second AZD1222 dose. The chain has TRBV7-9 and TRBJ2-7; the match to TRBD1 covers 8 bases. The CDR3: CASSHPGTGGLTYEQYF. The DNA of the CDR3 is TGTGCCAGCAGCCACCCTGGGACAGGTGGGTTAACCTACGAGCAGTACTTC.